This T cell receptor (beta chain) was profiled in a study of response to subunit inactivated influenza vaccine. As concerns this clonotype: Its specificity is not known.

The germline V gene encodes CDR1 MNHNS and CDR2 SASEGT. J was trimmed by 7 bases and V by 0 bases; bases with no gene match: 7. CDR3 length equals 16 residues. One entry per CDR3 protein, called by TCRdb with MiXCR from the RT-PCR reads. The sample lists 800,000 to 1,000,000 distinct CDR3 sequences; 21% were seen once. Study-wide results and limits: Every seasonal influenza vaccination brings in few new T cells, the authors suggested.

The sample here was PBMCs from blood, taken roughly 5 days after vaccination. The TCR originated in a man in his fifties or sixties who received an inactivated influenza vaccine. V usage is TRBV6-1 and J usage is TRBJ1-5; 9 positions agree with TRBD1. The DNA of the CDR3 is TGTGCCAGCAGTGAAGCTTGGGGACAGGGATCGCAGCCCCAGCATTTT. It encodes CASSEAWGQGSQPQHF.